These T cell receptor beta chains were read from a single sample in a study of molecular identifiers for immune sequencing clone quantification. TCRdb analysed the PCR reads with MiXCR anew, one entry per CDR3 protein. The sample yields more than 450,000 distinct CDR3 sequences, roughly 26% seen once. Sequenced sample: naive CD8+ T cells from blood, with Jurkat cell RNA spiked in. Source of these receptors: a human donor in good health. Some libraries in this study had Jurkat cell RNA spiked in. Each CDR3 is given with its conserved first and last residue. D genes are given only for firm matches. Expanded clones get a size class; other rows say once, few or many, or leave the size out.

D gene	clone size	V gene	J gene	CDR3 DNA	CDR3 protein
.	.	TRBV7-6	TRBJ1-1	TGTGCCAGCAGACCCGGGGGGGTTATTTCTGAAGCTTTCTTT	CASRPGGVISEAFF
.	many	TRBV4-1	TRBJ2-4	TGCGCCAGCAGCCACACCGACAGGAACAAAAACATTCAGTACTTC	CASSHTDRNKNIQYF
.	few	TRBV4-2	TRBJ1-5	TGTGCCAGCAGCCAAGAAACCGGGACGAGCAATCAGCCCCAGCATTTT	CASSQETGTSNQPQHF
.	.	TRBV28	TRBJ2-3	TGTGCCAGCAGTTTATACGCGGGAAAAAAGCCCAATACGCAATATTTT	CASSLYAGKKPNTQYF
.	few	TRBV9	TRBJ2-3	TGTGCCAGCAGCGGGAGAGAACGCACAGATACGCAGTATTTT	CASSGRERTDTQYF
.	.	TRBV20-1	TRBJ2-5	TGCAGTGCTAGAGATTTGGGCGGGGAAACCCAGTACTTC	CSARDLGGETQYF
.	.	TRBV20-1	TRBJ1-1	TGCGGTGCTCTCGAGGTGGGGGCCCTCCCCACTGAAGCTTTCTTT	CGALEVGALPTEAFF
.	.	TRBV6-1	TRBJ1-5	TGTGCCAGCAGTGCTCGAGGGCAGGATGGCAATCAGCCCCAGCATTTT	CASSARGQDGNQPQHF
.	many	TRBV6-2/TRBV6-3	TRBJ1-5	TGTGCCAGCAGGATGGAGAGCGTCATAGGAGACAATCAGCCCCAGCATTTT	CASRMESVIGDNQPQHF
.	.	TRBV27	TRBJ1-4	TGTGCCAGCATGAACCTTTTAAATGAAAAACTGTTTTTT	CASMNLLNEKLFF
.	.	TRBV20-1	TRBJ1-1	TGCAGTGCTCGGGGGTCCACTGAAGCTTTCTTT	CSARGSTEAFF
.	many	TRBV28	TRBJ2-5	TGTGCCAGCACCCCCGGGATAGGAGTAGGACTAGAGACCCAGTACTTC	CASTPGIGVGLETQYF
.	few	TRBV6-5	TRBJ2-3	TGTGCCAGCAGTTCCCTGTTGGGGGCCCACACAGATACGCAGTATTTT	CASSSLLGAHTDTQYF
.	.	TRBV15	TRBJ2-2	TGTGCCTCCAGCGGTTATTTTGCGAACACCGGGGAGCTGTTTTTT	CASSGYFANTGELFF
.	few	TRBV21-1	TRBJ1-1	TGTGCCAGCAGCAAAGAGGACAGGGCTGAGGGGGACACTGAAGCTTTCTTT	CASSKEDRAEGDTEAFF
.	.	TRBV27	TRBJ2-7	TGTGCCAGCAGCCTCGGGGGGCTAAGGTACGAGCAGTACTTC	CASSLGGLRYEQYF
TRBD2	many	TRBV28	TRBJ2-3	TGTGCCAGCAGCAGCGGGGCGGGAGCAGATACGCAGTATTTT	CASSSGAGADTQYF
.	many	TRBV27	TRBJ2-7	TGTGCCAGCAGTCCCGTGTCCAGGGCCTACGAGCAGTACTTC	CASSPVSRAYEQYF
.	many	TRBV6-1	TRBJ2-7	TGTGCCAGCCACTACGACTGGTCCTACGAGCAGTACTTC	CASHYDWSYEQYF
.	.	TRBV13	TRBJ2-2	TGTGCCAGCAGCCTTGACCTAGCGTCCTCGAACACCGGGGAGCTGTTTTTT	CASSLDLASSNTGELFF
.	.	TRBV19	TRBJ2-3	TGTGCCAGTAGCCCAGACTGGGCAGATACGCGGTATTTT	CASSPDWADTRYF
.	few	TRBV4-1	TRBJ2-1	TGCGCCAGCAGCCAAGATTTGATGAGGTATGAGCAGTTCTTC	CASSQDLMRYEQFF
TRBD2	many	TRBV29-1	TRBJ2-5	TGCAGCGTTGAAAGGCCTTGGACTAGCGGGATCGAAGAGACCCAGTACTTC	CSVERPWTSGIEETQYF
.	.	TRBV7-9	TRBJ1-3	TGTGCCAGCAGCTTAGTAGGGGTCTCTGGAAACACCATATATTTT	CASSLVGVSGNTIYF
.	.	TRBV6-1	TRBJ2-7	TGTGCCAGCAGTGAAGCCCTCGGTGGGGGTCTCTACGAGCAGTACTTC	CASSEALGGGLYEQYF
.	many	TRBV7-9	TRBJ2-7	TGTGCCAGCAGCTCGTACGGCCACGAGCAGTACTTC	CASSSYGHEQYF
.	many	TRBV9	TRBJ1-3	TGTGCCAGCAGCGCGTCAAGTGGAAACACCATATATTTT	CASSASSGNTIYF
.	once	TRBV27	TRBJ1-2	TGTGCCAGCAGTTTGGGGGCGGGCTATGGCTACGCCTTC	CASSLGAGYGYAF
.	.	TRBV12-3/TRBV12-4	TRBJ2-7	TGTGCCAGCACCTTGGGCGCGCGGGGCGAGCAGTACTTC	CASTLGARGEQYF
.	many	TRBV20-1	TRBJ2-7	TGCAGTGCTAGAGACCGGACAACCTACGAGCAGTACTTC	CSARDRTTYEQYF
.	.	TRBV19	TRBJ2-1	TGTGCCAGTAGTACACTACCCTGGGCAGGCGAGTTCTTC	CASSTLPWAGEFF
.	few	TRBV4-3	TRBJ2-7	TGCGCCAGCAGCCAAGAAAGGGGTATCTACGAGCAGTACTTC	CASSQERGIYEQYF
.	.	TRBV28	TRBJ2-5	TGTGCCAGCAGCCCCGGACTTGTCCAAGAGACCCAGTGCTTC	CASSPGLVQETQCF
TRBD1	few	TRBV7-6	TRBJ2-7	TGTGCCAGCAGCTTTAGCCCGTTGACAGGGACGAGGGAGCAGTACTTC	CASSFSPLTGTREQYF
TRBD2	many	TRBV7-9	TRBJ2-2	TGTGCCAGCAGCTCCCCGCTAGCGGGGTGGACCGGGGAGCTGTTTTTT	CASSSPLAGWTGELFF
.	many	TRBV7-9	TRBJ2-3	TGTGCCAGCAGCATCGGCAGAACAGATACGCAGTATTTT	CASSIGRTDTQYF
.	many	TRBV28	TRBJ2-7	TGTGCCAGCAGTTTGCCCCGGACCCACTCCTACGAGCAGTACTTC	CASSLPRTHSYEQYF
.	many	TRBV20-1	TRBJ1-1	TGCAGTGCTAGCCAGACACGGATGAACACTGAAGCTTTCTTT	CSASQTRMNTEAFF
TRBD2	few	TRBV30	TRBJ2-5	TGTGCCTGGAGTTTAACTAGCGGGGAAGAGACCCAGTACTTC	CAWSLTSGEETQYF
.	few	TRBV19	TRBJ1-5	TGTGCCAGTAGTAAATGGGACGGTAGCAATCAGCCCCAGCATTTT	CASSKWDGSNQPQHF
TRBD1	.	TRBV3-1	TRBJ1-2	TGTGCCAGCAGCCAAGTGGGACAGGGAGGCGGCTCCCCCTTC	CASSQVGQGGGSPF
TRBD2	.	TRBV3-1	TRBJ2-1	TGTGCCAGCAGCCACCCCACTGGCGGGAGGGGGAATGAGCAGTTCTTC	CASSHPTGGRGNEQFF
TRBD2	.	TRBV27	TRBJ2-3	TGTGCCAGCAGTCAAGGGACTAGCGGGGCCACAGTTACACAGTATTTT	CASSQGTSGATVTQYF
TRBD1	many	TRBV29-1	TRBJ1-3	TGCAGCGTTCAGGGGGGCCCTACTGGAAACACCATATATTTT	CSVQGGPTGNTIYF
.	once	TRBV25-1	TRBJ1-6	TGTGCCAGTCATCCTGGACAGTATAATTCACACCTCCACTTT	CASHPGQYNSHLHF